These T cell receptor beta chains were read from a single sample in a study of blood T cell repertoires in COVID-19. The table came from immunoSEQ multiplex PCR; TCRdb's copy has only in-frame clones and leaves some out. This table holds tens of thousands of clones, 60% to 80% found once. Material for sequencing was peripheral blood. The receptors stem from a woman in her sixties or seventies with acute or convalescent COVID-19. The CDR3 runs from the conserved cysteine through the conserved F or W. Fields, in order: J gene, D gene, V gene, clone size, CDR3 DNA, CDR3 protein. A D gene is named only where the DNA matches it firmly. Clone sizes are given selectively: once, few, many, or a class where the clone is expanded.

TRBJ2-3 TRBD2 TRBV5-6 - TGTGCCAGCAGCTTGAGTGCGCGGGGGGTTGATACGCAGTATTTT CASSLSARGVDTQYF
TRBJ1-1 - TRBV6-5 - TGTGCCAGCAGTTACGCCTGGGGGGGTGGCACTGAAGCTTTCTTT CASSYAWGGGTEAFF
TRBJ2-1 TRBD2 TRBV4-1 - TGCGCCAGCAGCCAAGATTTTAGCGGGGAGCCATCCAATGAGCAGTTCTTC CASSQDFSGEPSNEQFF
TRBJ1-6 - TRBV30 few TGTGCCTGGAGTACCAGTCCGACAGCTAATTCACCCCTCCACTTT CAWSTSPTANSPLHF
TRBJ1-2 - TRBV25-1 - TGTGCCAGCCGCGACAGTTTTTCCTATGGCTACACCTTC CASRDSFSYGYTF
TRBJ2-2 TRBD1 TRBV4-1 few TGCGCCAGCAGCCCTACACGGACAGGGGGCGAATACACCGGGGAGCTGTTTTTT CASSPTRTGGEYTGELFF
TRBJ2-3 TRBD1 TRBV20-1 - TGCAGTGCTAGTCAAACAGGGGCAGATACGCAGTATTTT CSASQTGADTQYF
TRBJ1-2 - TRBV28 - TGTGCCAGCCGACAGCCAGCTAACTATGGCTACACCTTC CASRQPANYGYTF
TRBJ1-2 TRBD1 TRBV18 - TGTGCCAGCTCACCGGGACAGGGACGGGGCTACACCTTC CASSPGQGRGYTF
TRBJ1-4 - TRBV30 - TGTGCCTGGAGTCTCTCCGAAAAACTGTTTTTT CAWSLSEKLFF
TRBJ1-4 - TRBV4-1 - TGCGCCAGCAGCCAAGCAGGTATTAATGAAAAACTGTTTTTT CASSQAGINEKLFF